A single sample gave rise to the 21 T cell receptor beta chains below, sequenced in a study of shared clonotypes between healthy human individuals. The data were produced by immunoSEQ multiplex PCR, yet TCRdb's version contains in-frame clones alone and is incomplete. The table records about 2 million clones, approximately 95% of them present only once. The sample taken for sequencing was naive CD4+ T cells sorted from blood. This sample's subset: CD45RA+ positively selected. All receptors come from a man younger than 35 in good health.

This clone was seen a single time. This chain joins TRBV7-2 and TRBJ2-7, with TRBD2 identical over 9 bases. From germline, CDR1 is SGHTA and CDR2 FQGNSA. J gave up 7 bases and V 1 base, and 2 bases lay outside the gene matches. The CDR3 consists of 13 residues. CDR3 residues: CASSLVSGGEQYF. The CDR3 coding sequence is TGTGCCAGCAGCTTAGTTAGCGGGGGAGAGCAGTACTTC.

The chain carries TRBV11-2 and TRBJ1-1; 9 bases agree with TRBD1. V was pared by 3 bases and J by 4 bases, with 9 bases of the junction left unmatched. CDR1 SGHAT and CDR2 FQNNGV come from the germline V gene. The CDR3 extends over 16 amino acids. In DNA, the CDR3 is TGTGCCAGCAGCTTGGGGACAGGGAAAGGGAGCACTGAAGCTTTCTTT. It is translated as CASSLGTGKGSTEAFF.

In nucleotides, the CDR3 is TGTGCCTGGAGTGTAAGGGGGCACCCTGAAGCTTTCTTT. Its protein product is CAWSVRGHPEAFF. The rearrangement joins TRBV30 to TRBJ1-1; 7 bases fit TRBD1. This CDR3 has 13 amino acids. V was clipped by 0 bases and J by 6 bases; unmatched bases: 4. Germline CDR1 is GTSNPN and CDR2 is SVGIG (reference sequence).

The genes are TRBV4-3 and TRBJ1-1; D possibly corresponds to TRBD1 (6 bases). Per germline, CDR1 LGHNA and CDR2 YSLEER. Trimming removed 0 bases from V and 3 bases from J, with 8 bases in between. The CDR3 extends over 14 amino acids. The CDR3 loop is CASSQDTGHTEAFF. As DNA, the CDR3 is TGCGCCAGCAGCCAAGATACAGGGCACACTGAAGCTTTCTTT.

The rearrangement uses TRBV19 and TRBJ2-7; TRBD1 is a possible D gene (6 bases). V was shortened by 7 bases and J by 1 base, with 17 bases between the two germline ends. Germline V gene data show CDR1 as LNHDA and CDR2 as SQIVND (reference sequence). The CDR3 contains 15 residues. CDR3 sequence: CASTTGDIGSYEQYF. The CDR3, as DNA: TGTGCCAGTACCACCGGGGACATCGGTTCCTACGAGCAGTACTTC.

The chain recombines TRBV9 with TRBJ2-1; D is tentatively TRBD1 or TRBD2 (5 bases each). The CDR3 is made up of 17 amino acids. CDR1 and CDR2 from the germline V gene are SGDLS and YYNGEE. V was pared by 5 bases and J by 8 bases, with 26 bases between. CDR3 loop: CASSVNAGTVGRDEQFF. The CDR3 bases are TGTGCCAGCAGTGTTAACGCCGGGACCGTAGGTCGTGATGAGCAGTTCTTC.

J is TRBJ2-3 and V is TRBV27, with 7 bases matching TRBD1. Germline assignment: CDR1 MNHEY and CDR2 SMNVEV (reference sequence). With 5 bases clipped from V and 9 bases from J, the junction kept 5 bases outside the gene matches. CDR3 size: 12 residues. CDR3 DNA: TGTGCCAGCAGTCCGACAGGGTACACGCAGTATTTT. As protein: CASSPTGYTQYF.

This chain links TRBV12-2 with TRBJ1-2. TRBV12-2 is tagged as a pseudogene. The CDR3 runs to 17 residues. CDR3 nucleotides: TGTGCAAGTCGCCCCAGGAGGGATTGGCAGGCAATCTTCGGCTACACCTTC. The encoded protein is CASRPRRDWQAIFGYTF.

CDR3 DNA: TGTGCCAGCAACCCGGGACAGGCAAGCTATGGCTACACCTTC. It encodes CASNPGQASYGYTF. V and J are TRBV27 and TRBJ1-2, with 8 bases lining up with TRBD1. Germline assignment: CDR1 MNHEY and CDR2 SMNVEV (reference sequence). The V segment lost 7 bases and the J segment 4 bases; nucleotides outside the gene matches: 8. The CDR3 consists of 14 residues.

The rearrangement links TRBV4-3 to TRBJ1-5, with D possibly matching TRBD1 (6 bases). Germline V gene lookup returns CDR1 LGHNA and CDR2 YSLEER. Trimming cost V 3 bases and J 6 bases, with 12 bases left between them. This CDR3 region has 14 residues. The CDR3 bases are TGCGCCAGCAGCCAGCAAACAGGGACTCAGCCCCAGCATTTT. Protein: CASSQQTGTQPQHF.

This clone was seen once. As DNA, the CDR3 is TGTGCCAGCAGCGTCGTCGTCGGGAAAAATACTGAGCAGTACTTC. This gives the protein CASSVVVGKNTEQYF. The chain recombines TRBV2 with TRBJ2-7, with TRBD2 as a possible D gene (5 bases). The germline gives CDR1 SNHLY, CDR2 FYNNEI. The CDR3 spans 15 residues. V dropped 6 bases and J dropped 7 bases, with 22 bases sitting between them.

The chain employs TRBV11-2 and TRBJ2-7, with 9 bases lining up with TRBD2. Germline trimming cut 1 base from V and 3 bases from J; bases unmatched to any gene: 4. This CDR3 is built from 15 residues. Germline assignment: CDR1 SGHAT and CDR2 FQNNGV. The CDR3 bases are TGTGCCAGCAGCTTAGGACTAGCGGACTTCTACGAGCAGTACTTC. Its translation is CASSLGLADFYEQYF.

The rearrangement uses TRBV30 and TRBJ2-2, with D maybe TRBD2 (5 bases). Germline V gene sequence: CDR1 GTSNPN, CDR2 SVGIG (reference sequence). The germline V and J ends were trimmed by 0 bases and 6 bases, with 17 bases remaining between them. This CDR3 is 16 amino acids long. The CDR3 region is CAWSVSGLHLPGELFF. CDR3 nucleotide sequence: TGTGCCTGGAGTGTATCCGGACTCCACCTCCCCGGGGAGCTGTTTTTT.

The chain links TRBV10-2 to TRBJ2-3, with a possible D match to TRBD1 (6 bases). The CDR3 has 12 amino acids. Germline V lookup: CDR1 WSHSY, CDR2 SAAADI. The V end lost 4 bases, the J end lost 7 bases, and 9 bases lay between the germline ends. The CDR3 nucleotides are TGCGCCAGCAGTGGTGGGGGCAATACGCAGTATTTT. It encodes CASSGGGNTQYF.

The chain recombines TRBV5-1 with TRBJ2-3; 8 bases match TRBD1. Trimming at V came to 4 bases and at J to 4 bases, leaving 5 bases not matched to a gene. The CDR3 consists of 14 residues. CDR1 SGHRS and CDR2 YFSETQ come from the germline V gene. Here the CDR3 DNA reads TGCGCCAGCAGCAAGGACAGGGTGGCAGATACGCAGTATTTT. As protein: CASSKDRVADTQYF.

For the CDR3, the DNA is TGTGCCAGCAGCTTAGACAAGCTGAGCTCCTACGAGCAGTACTTC. Its translation is CASSLDKLSSYEQYF. The rearrangement uses TRBV7-9 and TRBJ2-7; D not certain. Germline CDR1 is SEHNR and CDR2 is FQNEAQ (reference sequence). The CDR3 sequence is 15 residues long. V was shortened by 1 base and J by 0 bases, with 10 bases between the two germline ends.

The chain couples TRBV12-2 to TRBJ2-2; the table gives TRBD2 as D, unverified against the DNA. TRBV12-2 is annotated as a pseudogene. The CDR3 is 17 amino acids. In DNA form, the CDR3 reads TGTGCAAGTCGCTTCCCCCGGGGTAGCTTCCACACCGGGGAGCTGTTTTTT. Its translation is CASRFPRGSFHTGELFF.

The chain has TRBV5-1 and TRBJ2-7; 11 nucleotides agree with TRBD1. The germline CDR1 and CDR2 sequences are SGHRS and YFSETQ. The CDR3 length is 18 residues. The V and J ends lost 3 bases and 4 bases, in that order; junction bases with no gene match: 15. Here the CDR3 reads CASSSGQGAIDPPYEQYF. CDR3 in DNA: TGCGCCAGCAGCTCCGGACAGGGGGCTATTGACCCTCCTTACGAGCAGTACTTC.

The chain carries TRBV12-5 and TRBJ2-7; 7 nucleotides align to TRBD2. Germline CDR1 and CDR2: LGHNT and FRNRAP. V was clipped by 6 bases and J by 9 bases; unmatched bases: 14. The CDR3 extends over 14 amino acids. The CDR3 DNA is TGTGCTAGTGGCCCTGGGACTATACAAATGGGGCAGTACTTC. Encoded protein: CASGPGTIQMGQYF.

With respect to this clone: This sample includes further DNA sequences coding for the same CDR3. The V and J genes are TRBV6-5 and TRBJ2-3, with unresolved D. Trimming removed 6 bases at V and 1 base at J, with 8 bases between. The CDR3 extends over 13 amino acids. CDR1 MNHEY and CDR2 SVGAGI come from the germline V gene. For the CDR3, the DNA is TGTGCCAGCAGGTTGCTAGGCACAGATACGCAGTATTTT. This sequence encodes CASRLLGTDTQYF.

The CDR3, as DNA: TGTGCCAGCAGTTTTGGGGCAGGGATTAACTATGGCTACACCTTC. Protein: CASSFGAGINYGYTF. The V gene is TRBV27, the J gene TRBJ1-2, with D perhaps matching TRBD1 (5 bases). CDR1 is MNHEY and CDR2 is SMNVEV in the germline V gene (reference sequence). V was clipped by 3 bases and J by 1 base, with 12 bases between them. This CDR3 spans 15 amino acids.